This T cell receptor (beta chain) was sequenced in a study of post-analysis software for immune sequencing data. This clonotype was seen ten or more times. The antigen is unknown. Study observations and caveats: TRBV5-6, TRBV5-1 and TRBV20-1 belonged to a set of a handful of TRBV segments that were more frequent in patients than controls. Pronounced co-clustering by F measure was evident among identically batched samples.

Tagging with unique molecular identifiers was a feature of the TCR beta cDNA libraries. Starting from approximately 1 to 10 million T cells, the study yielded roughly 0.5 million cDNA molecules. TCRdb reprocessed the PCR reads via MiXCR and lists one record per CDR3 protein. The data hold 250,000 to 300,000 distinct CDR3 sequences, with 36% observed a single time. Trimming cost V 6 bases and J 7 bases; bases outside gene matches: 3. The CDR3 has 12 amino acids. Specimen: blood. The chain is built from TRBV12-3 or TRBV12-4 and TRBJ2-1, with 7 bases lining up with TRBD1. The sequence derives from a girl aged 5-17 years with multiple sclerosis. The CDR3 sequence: CASSSGGNEQFF. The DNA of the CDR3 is TGTGCCAGCAGCTCAGGGGGTAATGAGCAGTTCTTC.